This entry concerns a single T cell receptor beta chain. The entry originates in a study of T cells in localized non-small cell lung cancer. Data came from immunoSEQ multiplex PCR; TCRdb stores just in-frame clones and leaves some out. The sample records some 34,000 clones, about four fifths being singletons. Sequencing was performed on peripheral blood, taken before any cancer treatment. The sequence derives from a male donor older than 55 with stage III squamous cell lung carcinoma.

The CDR3 region has the DNA TGCAGCGTTGAAAGGGGCAGCCTGGAGACCCAGTACTTC. It encodes CSVERGSLETQYF. V gene TRBV29-1 combines with J gene TRBJ2-5, with D maybe TRBD1 (5 bases). The V gene lost 2 bases and the J gene lost 5 bases, with 12 bases spanning the gap. The CDR3 is 13 residues long. Germline loops: CDR1 SQVTM, CDR2 ANQGSEA.